This is a list of T cell receptor beta chains from one sample in a study of control samples from healthy donors and cancer patients. Clones were sequenced by immunoSEQ multiplex PCR, and TCRdb holds only the in-frame ones, with some missing. The table lists 95,000 to 100,000 clones, around 88% of them singletons. The sequenced material came from blood. All receptors come from a young man in good health. CDR3s include the opening cysteine and the closing phenylalanine or tryptophan. The order of the fields is D gene, CDR3 length, V gene, J gene, clone size, CDR3 DNA, CDR3 protein. D genes are given only for firm matches. A row's size may be missing; if present it is once, few, many or a size class.

D: .
length: 12
V: TRBV2
J: TRBJ1-5
size: .
DNA: TGTGCCAGCAGTGCACCTTATCAGCCCCAGCATTTT
CDR3: CASSAPYQPQHF

D: .
length: 12
V: TRBV5-6
J: TRBJ1-5
size: .
DNA: TGTGCCAGCAGCTCCGTAAATCAGCCCCAGCATTTT
CDR3: CASSSVNQPQHF

D: .
length: 13
V: TRBV30
J: TRBJ1-2
size: .
DNA: TGTGCCTGGAGAGGCGGAGCTAACTATGGCTACACCTTC
CDR3: CAWRGGANYGYTF

D: .
length: 14
V: TRBV6-5
J: TRBJ1-1
size: .
DNA: TGTGCCAGCAGTTACTCGAGTACGGGCTTTGAAGCTTTCTTT
CDR3: CASSYSSTGFEAFF

D: .
length: 12
V: TRBV3-1/TRBV3-2
J: TRBJ2-3
size: .
DNA: TGTGCCAGCAGCCAATCAGCGGGTACGCAGTATTTT
CDR3: CASSQSAGTQYF

D: .
length: 14
V: TRBV11-2
J: TRBJ2-7
size: .
DNA: TGTGCCAGCAGCCCAAGCGGGACAAACTACGAGCAGTACTTC
CDR3: CASSPSGTNYEQYF

D: TRBD1
length: 13
V: TRBV6-6
J: TRBJ1-5
size: .
DNA: TGTGCCAGCAGCCCGGACAGGGTCCAGCCCCAGCATTTT
CDR3: CASSPDRVQPQHF

D: .
length: 15
V: TRBV7-6
J: TRBJ1-6
size: .
DNA: TGTGCCAGCAGCCGCCGGGACACGGTTAATTCACCCCTCCACTTT
CDR3: CASSRRDTVNSPLHF

D: TRBD1
length: 14
V: TRBV18
J: TRBJ1-2
size: .
DNA: TGTGCCAGCTCACCGCAGGGGGAGGGATATGGCTACACCTTC
CDR3: CASSPQGEGYGYTF

D: TRBD2
length: 16
V: TRBV4-1
J: TRBJ2-7
size: .
DNA: TGCGCCAGCAGCCAAGATGCAGAGACTAGCGGCTACGAGCAGTACTTC
CDR3: CASSQDAETSGYEQYF

D: .
length: 16
V: TRBV5-6
J: TRBJ1-5
size: .
DNA: TGTGCCAGCAGCTTGGCAGCGGGGTTTGGGAATCAGCCCCAGCATTTT
CDR3: CASSLAAGFGNQPQHF

D: .
length: 13
V: TRBV4-3
J: TRBJ2-7
size: .
DNA: TGCGCCAGCAGCCAGTTTTTGAGTTACGAGCAGTACTTC
CDR3: CASSQFLSYEQYF

D: .
length: 13
V: TRBV10-2
J: TRBJ1-1
size: .
DNA: TGCGCCAGCAGTGCAGAGTATCTCACTGAAGCTTTCTTT
CDR3: CASSAEYLTEAFF

D: .
length: 16
V: TRBV13
J: TRBJ2-5
size: .
DNA: TGTGCCAGCAGCTTTTCTACGGGGCCCTCCCAAGAGACCCAGTACTTC
CDR3: CASSFSTGPSQETQYF

D: .
length: 17
V: TRBV21-1
J: TRBJ2-3
size: .
DNA: TGTGCCAGCCTCTTGATCTGGACAGGGTACCGCACAGATACGCAGTATTTT
CDR3: CASLLIWTGYRTDTQYF

D: TRBD1
length: 15
V: TRBV7-2
J: TRBJ1-5
size: .
DNA: TGTGCCAGCAGCCCTGACAGGGGAGGCAATCAGCCCCAGCATTTT
CDR3: CASSPDRGGNQPQHF

D: .
length: 15
V: TRBV7-2
J: TRBJ2-3
size: .
DNA: TGTGCCAGCACTCGAGGGGGTAGGGAAGGGGATACGCAGTATTTT
CDR3: CASTRGGREGDTQYF

D: TRBD2
length: 16
V: TRBV27
J: TRBJ2-3
size: .
DNA: TGTGCCAGCAGTTTAATTCGCCGGGAGGGGGGGGATACGCAGTATTTT
CDR3: CASSLIRREGGDTQYF

D: .
length: 14
V: TRBV30
J: TRBJ2-2
size: .
DNA: TGTGCCTGGAGTGTAGGGACACACACCGGGGAGCTGTTTTTT
CDR3: CAWSVGTHTGELFF

D: .
length: 15
V: TRBV4-3
J: TRBJ1-1
size: .
DNA: TGCGCCAGCAGCCAAGATTTAGGGTTCGACACTGAAGCTTTCTTT
CDR3: CASSQDLGFDTEAFF

D: TRBD2
length: 16
V: TRBV24-1
J: TRBJ2-3
size: .
DNA: TGTGCCACCGGACAATTCGTCTGGGAGGGAGCAGATACGCAGTATTTT
CDR3: CATGQFVWEGADTQYF

D: .
length: 11
V: TRBV20-1
J: TRBJ2-5
size: .
DNA: TGCAGTGCCCGAGGAGGGGGGACCCAGTACTTC
CDR3: CSARGGGTQYF

D: TRBD1
length: 15
V: TRBV29-1
J: TRBJ1-6
size: .
DNA: TGCAGCGTTTCCCACGGGACAGGGGGTACTTCACCCCTCCACTTT
CDR3: CSVSHGTGGTSPLHF

D: .
length: 15
V: TRBV28
J: TRBJ2-6
size: .
DNA: TGTGCCAGCGGACCCTCCGTGGGGGGGGCCAACGTCCTGACTTTC
CDR3: CASGPSVGGANVLTF

D: TRBD2
length: 18
V: TRBV18
J: TRBJ2-7
size: .
DNA: TGTGCCAGCTCACCGACTGGGACTAGCGGGATTGGTGGCGACGAGCAGTACTTC
CDR3: CASSPTGTSGIGGDEQYF

D: .
length: 16
V: TRBV3-1/TRBV3-2
J: TRBJ1-1
size: .
DNA: TGTGCCAGCAACCCAAGAGGGGGGGGAAGGGACACTGAAGCTTTCTTT
CDR3: CASNPRGGGRDTEAFF

D: TRBD1
length: 17
V: TRBV6-4
J: TRBJ1-6
size: .
DNA: TGTGCCAGCAGGGACAGGGGAAACGGGACCTATAATTCACCCCTCCACTTT
CDR3: CASRDRGNGTYNSPLHF

D: .
length: 13
V: TRBV7-2
J: TRBJ1-1
size: few
DNA: TGTGCCAGTACCAGGGAAATGAACACTGAAGCTTTCTTT
CDR3: CASTREMNTEAFF

D: .
length: 11
V: TRBV19
J: TRBJ1-2
size: .
DNA: TGTGCCAGTAGCATGGCAAAGGGCTACACCTTC
CDR3: CASSMAKGYTF

D: .
length: 14
V: TRBV15
J: TRBJ1-6
size: .
DNA: TGTGCCACCAGCAGAGGTCTCCATAATTCACCCCTCCACTTT
CDR3: CATSRGLHNSPLHF

D: .
length: 13
V: TRBV11-2
J: TRBJ1-2
size: .
DNA: TGTGCCAGCAGCTTATCACAGATCTATGGCTACACCTTC
CDR3: CASSLSQIYGYTF

D: TRBD2
length: 15
V: TRBV6-5
J: TRBJ2-1
size: .
DNA: TGTGCCAGCAACCAATTCACTAGCGGGAGAGTTGAGCAGTTCTTC
CDR3: CASNQFTSGRVEQFF

D: TRBD1
length: 13
V: TRBV6-5
J: TRBJ1-1
size: .
DNA: TGTGCCAGCAGCGACAGGGGGCGGACTGAAGCTTTCTTT
CDR3: CASSDRGRTEAFF

D: .
length: 17
V: TRBV7-2
J: TRBJ1-6
size: .
DNA: TGTGCCAGCAGCTTAGCCCATAACAGGGACTCGAGTTCACCCCTCCACTTT
CDR3: CASSLAHNRDSSSPLHF

D: TRBD1
length: 14
V: TRBV6-2/TRBV6-3
J: TRBJ2-1
size: .
DNA: TGTGCCAGCAGTTCCAACAGGGGGCGCGATGAGCAGTTCTTC
CDR3: CASSSNRGRDEQFF

D: .
length: 15
V: TRBV3-1/TRBV3-2
J: TRBJ1-5
size: .
DNA: TGTGCCAGCAGCCAAGATAAGACAGCAAATCAGCCCCAGCATTTT
CDR3: CASSQDKTANQPQHF

D: .
length: 15
V: TRBV14
J: TRBJ2-4
size: .
DNA: TGTGCCAGCAGCCATTTTGGAGGGTCCAAAAACATTCAGTACTTC
CDR3: CASSHFGGSKNIQYF

D: .
length: 15
V: TRBV6-4
J: TRBJ2-3
size: .
DNA: TGTGCCAGCAGTGACTCGGGCAGCTCAACAGATACGCAGTATTTT
CDR3: CASSDSGSSTDTQYF

D: .
length: 15
V: TRBV18
J: TRBJ1-6
size: .
DNA: TGTGCCAGCTCACCCCCCGGAGGACATAATTCACCCCTCCACTTT
CDR3: CASSPPGGHNSPLHF

D: .
length: 15
V: TRBV3-1/TRBV3-2
J: TRBJ2-2
size: .
DNA: TGTGCCAGCAGCCAAGATTGGGGGACGCCCGGGGAGCTGTTTTTT
CDR3: CASSQDWGTPGELFF

D: .
length: 14
V: TRBV6-5
J: TRBJ1-6
size: .
DNA: TGTGCCAGCAGTCCCGGCGCCCAGGGTTCACCCCTCCACTTT
CDR3: CASSPGAQGSPLHF

D: .
length: 14
V: TRBV10-3
J: TRBJ2-3
size: .
DNA: TGTGCCATTGCCAGGGGGGACAGCACAGATACGCAGTATTTT
CDR3: CAIARGDSTDTQYF

D: .
length: 11
V: TRBV11-1
J: TRBJ1-1
size: .
DNA: TGTGCCAGCAGCTTAGCGCGGGAAGCTTTCTTT
CDR3: CASSLAREAFF

D: TRBD2
length: 15
V: TRBV9
J: TRBJ2-5
size: .
DNA: TGTGCCAGCAGCTTGGGACTAGCGGGAGTGGAGACCCAGTACTTC
CDR3: CASSLGLAGVETQYF

D: .
length: 12
V: TRBV11-2
J: TRBJ2-3
size: .
DNA: TGTGCCAGCAGTTCAGTTCTAGATACGCAGTATTTT
CDR3: CASSSVLDTQYF